This TCR beta chain was retrieved from a study of blood T cell repertoires in COVID-19. Study-wide context: Samples of COVID-19 (acute and convalescent) were obtained from the United States, Italy and Spain. T cells, B-cell-depleted T cells, or PBMCs supplied cDNA or gDNA.

Original handling: Reference gene primers were amplified, and this amplification served to estimate nucleated cell counts. Method: immunoSEQ multiplex PCR; TCRdb's copy keeps in-frame clones and lacks some. That table is the source of V, J and clone size, and D and trimming were worked out from the DNA. The sample yields some 130,000 clones, about 88% seen once. In assigning cohorts, the study relied on participant-reported clinical history. With V trimmed by 7 bases and J by 2 bases, 3 bases remained unmatched. The CDR3 length is 14 residues. The V gene's germline CDR1 is ENHRY and CDR2 SYGVKD. This clonotype originated in a man aged 40-49 years with acute COVID-19. J is TRBJ2-2 and V is TRBV10-3; 8 nucleotides agree with TRBD1. The sample taken for sequencing was PBMCs or T cells enriched from blood (not recorded which). In DNA form, the CDR3 reads TGTGCCATCAAAGGACAGGGAAACACCGGGGAGCTGTTTTTT. It encodes CAIKGQGNTGELFF.